This entry features one TCR beta chain sequence. Its antigen specificity is not known. There are no base qualities to consult, and no much larger clone falls within one base. The data stem from a study of Tregs in tolerant kidney transplant recipients (dated by TCRdb to the late 2010s). With respect to the entire study: Transplants used related donors with nonmyeloablative bone marrow transplantation; mixed chimerism was transient in the human trials. The study applied TCRbeta sequencing to find donor-specific regulatory T cells before combined kidney and bone marrow transplantation and then followed those same cells after transplant. General study outcomes and caveats: In tolerant patients, donor-specific Tregs expanded more than Tregs overall, which suggests antigen-driven rather than nonspecific expansion. For some patients the PCR primers changed over time, which made it impossible to compare the samples from those patients at the nucleotide level. The study was limited by small patient numbers, and the findings need validation in larger populations and under other immunosuppression protocols. Expanding Tregs with activated donor B cells appeared to identify the most biologically relevant and donor-specific TCRbeta repertoire. Biological reproducibility was not directly assessed, although technical replication error appeared to be minimal.

CDR1 and CDR2, per the germline V gene (reference sequence), are MNHEY and SMNVEV. Reading from cysteine to phenylalanine, the CDR3 counts 15 amino acids. The entry retains the CDR3 DNA only, 45 bases that are in frame from base 1. A distance of 12 bases separates the germline ends of V and J, which lose 5 bases and 1 base respectively. For TCRbeta CDR3 sequencing, genomic DNA was extracted from sorted cells using the QIAGEN DNeasy Blood and Tissue Kit. Through immunoSEQ, high-throughput TCRbeta CDR3 sequencing was done commercially, including PCR amplification with internal controls and bias correction. The paper's data handling went like this. A unique productive TCRbeta sequence was defined by the CDR3 nucleotide sequence when primers matched, and otherwise by the CDR3 amino acid sequence together with the Vbeta and Jbeta genes. To correct for sorting error, sequences found in more than one sorted population at a frequency ratio of 2:1 or less were discarded, and the remaining shared sequences were assigned to the population with the higher frequency. Sequences were defined as donor-reactive when expanded at least 5-fold in CFSE-low cells versus unstimulated cells and present at a frequency of at least 0.01% in CFSE-low cells. Repertoire divergence was quantified by Jensen-Shannon divergence calculated from the top 100 TCRbeta sequences ranked by frequency. When a sample had multiple sequencing runs, each run was corrected for sorting error separately and the runs were then pooled. TCRdb obtained this table from immuneACCESS and retained in-frame rearrangements with V and J assigned. These tables miss some clones; where compared with another copy, unresolved V genes account for less than half of the shortfall, and the remainder is unexplained. For V, J and clone size, that table is used; D and trimming come from the DNA. The sample table shows 95,000 to 120,000 clones, and 90% are seen once. Approximately 0.34% of the sample lies in the top ten.

This specimen's time point label, interpreted: blood sample drawn before combined kidney and bone marrow transplant. Unstimulated Tregs (CD4+CD25+CD127-), CD4+ non-Tregs (CD4+CD25-), CD4 and CD8 cells were FACS-sorted from thawed PBMCs. 4 combined kidney and bone marrow transplant recipients from the ITN036ST trial were included as patients, and samples were available only from these trial subjects. Healthy control blood was processed to PBMCs with a Ficoll density gradient and then cryopreserved, whereas patient PBMCs were collected both before and after transplant. The sequence derives from a human donor who received a combined kidney and bone marrow transplant. The sequence links TRBV27 to TRBJ2-4; TRBD2 is perhaps the D gene, given 6 matching bases. This material consisted of CD4+ T cells from blood, taken before the transplant. The nucleotide sequence is TGTGCCAGCAGTCTGGAGGGAACGGCCAAAAACATTCAGTACTTC. It specifies CASSLEGTAKNIQYF.